The 26 T cell receptor beta chains below come from one sample, sequenced in a study of identical twins' blood T cells. MiXCR, applied by TCRdb to the 5' RACE reads, yields one record per CDR3 protein. This sample carries 350,000 to 400,000 distinct CDR3 sequences, under 30% of them seen once, and the ten largest clones take about 6%. Specimen: PBMCs. The source of these receptors is a woman between 18 and 55 years old in good health.

The CDR3 loop is CASSLRGQNYGYTF. The CDR3 DNA is TGTGCCAGCAGTTTAAGAGGTCAGAACTATGGCTACACCTTC. V is TRBV28 and J is TRBJ1-2; D gene ambiguous. Germline V CDR1 and CDR2: MDHEN, SYDVKM. Trimming took off 2 bases at V and 2 bases at J, with 9 bases between the two ends. CDR3 length: 14 amino acids.

As to this clonotype: A much bigger clone sits one base away, suggesting this may be a read error. The chain employs TRBV6-5 and TRBJ2-5; D gene ambiguous. Germline lookup yields CDR1 MNHEY and CDR2 SVGAGI. Trimming shortened V by 0 bases and J by 7 bases, and 12 bases separated the two germline ends. This CDR3 is built from 14 residues. CDR3 region: CASSYSQPHLTQYF. The CDR3 nucleotides are TGTGCCAGCAGTTACTCTCAGCCCCACCTGACCCAGTACTTC.

The V and J genes are TRBV20-1 and TRBJ1-5; a weak D match, TRBD1 (6 bases). CDR3 length equals 13 residues. Germline lookup yields CDR1 DFQATT and CDR2 SNEGSKA (reference sequence). V dropped 2 bases and J dropped 4 bases, with 9 bases sitting between them. CDR3 nucleotides: TGCAGTGCTAGACGGACAGCAAATCAGCCCCAGCATTTT. It encodes CSARRTANQPQHF.

This clonotype was seen more than once but under ten times. V usage is TRBV6-6 and J usage is TRBJ1-5; 7 nucleotides agree with TRBD1. Trimming removed 4 bases from V and 1 base from J; junction bases left unmatched: 4. Germline CDR1 reads MNHNY; CDR2 reads SVGAGI (reference sequence). The CDR3 spans 15 residues. In nucleotides, the CDR3 is TGTGCCAGCAGTTTAGGGGGCGGGAGCAATCAGCCCCAGCATTTT. It is translated as CASSLGGGSNQPQHF.

This clonotype showed up many times. The J gene is TRBJ1-2, the V gene TRBV6-2 or TRBV6-3, with D possibly being TRBD1 (5 bases). Trimming removed 4 bases at V and 5 bases at J, with 26 bases between. The CDR3 extends over 18 amino acids. CDR1 and CDR2 from the germline V gene are MNHEY and SVGEGT. In nucleotides, the CDR3 is TGTGCCAGCAGTTTCCTCGGGACTCTGGGAAGAATTCCTTATGGCTACACCTTC. Translated: CASSFLGTLGRIPYGYTF.

This clonotype was seen repeatedly, ten times or more. The rearrangement uses TRBV20-1 and TRBJ1-1, with D possibly being TRBD1 (6 bases). Trimming stripped 8 bases from V and 3 bases from J, with 13 bases between. The CDR3 is made up of 12 amino acids. Germline loops: CDR1 DFQATT, CDR2 SNEGSKA (reference sequence). DNA for the CDR3: TGCAGTACCTTTAAGGGGGACACTGAAGCTTTCTTT. This encodes CSTFKGDTEAFF.

The genes are TRBV6-5 and TRBJ2-1, with 9 bases identical to TRBD1. Germline trimming cut 11 bases from V and 7 bases from J; bases unmatched to any gene: 9. The CDR3 consists of 13 residues. The germline gives CDR1 MNHEY, CDR2 SVGAGI. CDR3 in amino acids: CAVGGQGLNEQFF. The CDR3 bases are TGTGCCGTCGGGGGACAGGGTCTGAATGAGCAGTTCTTC.

In its sample, this clonotype was seen a few times. V and J are TRBV27 and TRBJ1-5; 10 bases line up with TRBD1. V lost 0 bases to trimming and J lost 4 bases; unmatched junction nucleotides: 6. Looked up from germline, CDR1 is MNHEY and CDR2 is SMNVEV (reference sequence). This CDR3 comprises 17 residues. Here the CDR3 reads CASSLSRDRGPNQPQHF. Here the CDR3 DNA reads TGTGCCAGCAGTTTATCGCGGGACAGGGGACCGAATCAGCCCCAGCATTTT.

In this sample, this clonotype turned up a few times. The chain uses TRBV19 and TRBJ2-3, with 8 nucleotides matching TRBD1. Germline lookup yields CDR1 LNHDA and CDR2 SQIVND (reference sequence). The CDR3 covers 15 residues. Losses at the gene ends were 5 bases for V and 7 bases for J; bases not matched to a gene: 11. CDR3 in DNA: TGTGCCAGTAGTCTCGGACAGGGAAAAACGAATACGCAGTATTTT. The encoded protein is CASSLGQGKTNTQYF.

This clonotype was counted between two and nine times. The chain has TRBV2 and TRBJ1-5, with D hard to call. Germline V gene sequence: CDR1 SNHLY, CDR2 FYNNEI. CDR3 size: 14 residues. Deletions cut 6 bases from V and 1 base from J, with 10 bases between. The CDR3 loop reads CASRQDLSNQPQHF. The CDR3 DNA is TGTGCCAGCAGGCAAGACTTGAGCAATCAGCCCCAGCATTTT.

In its sample, this clonotype was seen a few times. The chain carries TRBV20-1 and TRBJ1-4, with TRBD1 as a possible D gene (5 bases). The CDR3 extends over 14 amino acids. The germline CDR1 and CDR2 sequences are DFQATT and SNEGSKA (reference sequence). Trimming took off 3 bases at V and 2 bases at J, with 10 bases between the two ends. CDR3 region: CSASGGYTNEKLFF. In DNA form, the CDR3 reads TGCAGTGCTAGCGGGGGGTACACTAATGAAAAACTGTTTTTT.

This clonotype was counted only a few times. The chain employs TRBV6-5 and TRBJ2-3; 9 bases map to TRBD1. The ends lost 2 bases at V and 8 bases at J; junction bases unmatched: 8. CDR1 MNHEY and CDR2 SVGAGI come from the germline V gene. The CDR3 has 15 residues. CDR3 coding DNA: TGTGCCAGCAGTTACCAACGGGACAGGGCTGTTACGCAGTATTTT. Encoded protein: CASSYQRDRAVTQYF.

This rearrangement joins TRBV28 to TRBJ1-4, with D possibly matching TRBD1 (5 bases). V gave up 9 bases and J gave up 7 bases, with 9 bases separating them. CDR1 is MDHEN, CDR2 SYDVKM, per germline. The CDR3 length is 11 residues. In DNA form, the CDR3 reads TGTGCCAGTCAGGGTGTTGAAAAACTGTTTTTT. Protein product: CASQGVEKLFF.

J is TRBJ1-1 and V is TRBV14, with TRBD1 identical over 7 bases. V trimming: 5 bases; J trimming: 3 bases; junction bases outside the gene matches: 6. CDR3 length: 14 residues. CDR1 and CDR2 (germline): SGHDN, FVKESK. CDR3 in DNA: TGTGCCAGCAGCAAGGGACAGATATACACTGAAGCTTTCTTT. Translating it yields CASSKGQIYTEAFF.

A few counts support this clonotype. V usage is TRBV16 and J usage is TRBJ1-1; 9 nucleotides match TRBD1. CDR3 length equals 15 residues. Germline V gives CDR1 KGHSY, CDR2 FQNENV. V lost 4 bases and J lost 2; bases outside the gene matches: 5. CDR3 region: CASSRVTGGNTEAFF. CDR3 coding DNA: TGTGCCAGCAGCCGGGTGACAGGGGGAAACACTGAAGCTTTCTTT.

The genes are TRBV20-1 and TRBJ2-1; D may be TRBD2 (6 bases). Germline V lookup: CDR1 DFQATT, CDR2 SNEGSKA (reference sequence). This CDR3 is 14 amino acids long. V shed 6 bases and J shed 9 bases, with 21 bases lying between them. The CDR3 DNA follows: TGCAGTGCGTTTAGCGGTGGGGCCTTCGGTGAGCAGTTCTTC. Translation: CSAFSGGAFGEQFF.

V and J are TRBV7-8 and TRBJ2-1; D not resolved. This CDR3 has 18 amino acids. CDR1 and CDR2 from the germline V gene are SGHVS and FQNEAQ. With 6 bases removed from V and 0 bases from J, the gap between germline ends came to 21 bases. For the CDR3, the DNA is TGTGCCAGCAGTCATAGGGCGCCACGCTCGAGCTCCTACAATGAGCAGTTCTTC. Its protein product is CASSHRAPRSSSYNEQFF.

J is TRBJ2-7 and V is TRBV20-1; D uncertain. The CDR3 is made up of 13 amino acids. The germline gives CDR1 DFQATT, CDR2 SNEGSKA (reference sequence). V was clipped by 2 bases and J by 0 bases, with 8 bases between them. The CDR3: CSARTAFSYEQYF. The CDR3 DNA follows: TGCAGTGCTAGAACGGCTTTCTCCTACGAGCAGTACTTC.

The gene calls are TRBV7-8 and TRBJ1-6; perhaps TRBD1 as D (5 bases). The CDR3 has 14 residues. CDR1 is SGHVS, CDR2 FQNEAQ, per germline. Trimming removed 5 bases at V and 7 bases at J, with 12 bases between. CDR3: CASSPTGGNSPLHF. The CDR3 DNA follows: TGTGCCAGCAGCCCAACGGGGGGGAATTCACCCCTCCACTTT.

This sequence joins TRBV6-2 or TRBV6-3 and TRBJ1-2; no clear D gene. V was clipped by 9 bases and J by 2 bases, with 10 bases between them. The germline V gene encodes CDR1 MNHEY and CDR2 SVGEGT. CDR3 size: 12 residues. For the CDR3, the DNA is TGTGCCAGTACTGGGTCGAACTATGGCTACACCTTC. It is translated as CASTGSNYGYTF.

This clonotype was seen a handful of times. The J gene is TRBJ2-7, the V gene TRBV10-2, with D unclear. The CDR3 has 11 residues. Trimming removed 8 bases at V and 6 bases at J, with 11 bases between. Germline-derived CDR1 and CDR2 are WSHSY and SAAADI. CDR3 coding DNA: TGCGCCAGCGTTGACTGGCCCGAGCAGTACTTC. Translated, it gives CASVDWPEQYF.

The chain uses TRBV12-3 or TRBV12-4 and TRBJ1-2; TRBD1 is a possible D gene (5 bases). The CDR3 has 14 residues. V was pared by 5 bases and J by 5 bases, with 15 bases between. The CDR3 loop is CASSGTGERYGYTF. The CDR3 nucleotides read TGTGCCAGCAGTGGGACCGGAGAGAGGTATGGCTACACCTTC.

This clonotype was found many times. The J gene is TRBJ1-2, the V gene TRBV20-1, with D unclear. This CDR3 is 12 amino acids long. With 3 bases removed from V and 2 bases from J, the gap between germline ends came to 7 bases. The germline gives CDR1 DFQATT, CDR2 SNEGSKA (reference sequence). The DNA of the CDR3 is TGCAGTGCTAGTTCCGGGAACTATGGCTACACCTTC. This sequence encodes CSASSGNYGYTF.

This clonotype was found a few times. Written as DNA, the CDR3 is TGTGCCAGCAGCTTCGCCCGGGGTCTGGGGCACACTGAAGCTTTCTTT. Translating it yields CASSFARGLGHTEAFF. The chain has TRBV11-2 and TRBJ1-1; possibly TRBD1 for D (5 bases). Germline V gene data show CDR1 as SGHAT and CDR2 as FQNNGV. The CDR3 has 16 residues. V lost 3 bases, J lost 3 bases, and 17 bases lay in between.

This clonotype was detected only once. The chain has TRBV28 and TRBJ2-1; 7 nucleotides line up with TRBD2. Unmatched junction bases numbered 0, after V lost 10 bases and J lost 0 bases. CDR1 is MDHEN, CDR2 SYDVKM, per germline. This CDR3 comprises 12 residues. Here the CDR3 reads CATSGSYNEQFF. The CDR3 nucleotides are TGTGCCACTAGCGGCTCCTACAATGAGCAGTTCTTC. Complete variable domain (other parts from reference TRBV28 and TRBJ2-1): DVKVTQSSRYLVKRTGEKVFLECVQDMDHENMFWYRQDPGLGLRLIYFSYDVKMKEKGDIPEGYSVSREKKERFSLILESASTNQTSMYLCATSGSYNEQFFGPGTRLTVL.

The CDR3 sequence is CASAPNRGNTEAFF. The CDR3, as DNA: TGTGCCAGTGCTCCCAACAGGGGGAACACTGAAGCTTTCTTT. The V gene is TRBV19, the J gene TRBJ1-1, with TRBD1 matching 7 bases. The CDR3 contains 14 residues. J lost 1 base, V lost 8 bases, and 7 bases had no gene match. Germline assignment: CDR1 LNHDA and CDR2 SQIVND (reference sequence).